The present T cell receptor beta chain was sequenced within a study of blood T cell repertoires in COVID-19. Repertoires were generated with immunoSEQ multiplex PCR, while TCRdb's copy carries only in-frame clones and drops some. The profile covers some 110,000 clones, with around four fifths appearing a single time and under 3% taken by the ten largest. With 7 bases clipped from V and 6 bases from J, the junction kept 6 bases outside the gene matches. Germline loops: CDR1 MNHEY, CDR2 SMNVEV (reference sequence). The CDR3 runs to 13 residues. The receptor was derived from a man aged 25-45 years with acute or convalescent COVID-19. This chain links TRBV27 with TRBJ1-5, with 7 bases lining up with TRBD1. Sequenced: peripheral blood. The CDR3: CASTQGDLQPQHF. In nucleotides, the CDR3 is TGTGCCAGCACTCAGGGGGACCTTCAGCCCCAGCATTTT.